What follows are 8 T cell receptor beta chains derived from one specimen sequenced in a study of Graves' ophthalmopathy and Graves' hyperthyroidism. TCR beta CDR3 amplification used RNA transcripts. HTBI-primed RT-PCR formed the first round, and a multiplex PCR formed the second. TCRdb analysed the multiplex PCR reads with MiXCR anew, one entry per CDR3 protein. The sample has about 16,000 distinct CDR3 sequences; 46% are singletons. Sequenced sample: peripheral blood. These receptors originate from a woman in her thirties or forties with stable Graves' hyperthyroidism.

V is TRBV9 and J is TRBJ2-2, with 13 bases fitting TRBD2. CDR3 length: 19 residues. V lost 4 bases and J lost 4; bases outside the gene matches: 13. Germline assignment: CDR1 SGDLS and CDR2 YYNGEE. The CDR3 here is CASSPRLTSGGPLTGELFF. The DNA of the CDR3 is TGTGCCAGCAGCCCGAGGCTGACTAGCGGGGGGCCGCTCACCGGGGAGCTGTTTTTT.

The chain joins TRBV4-1 to TRBJ2-2; 10 bases match TRBD1. The CDR3 loop spans 16 amino acids. Trimming at V came to 0 bases and at J to 5 bases, leaving 3 bases not matched to a gene. CDR1 MGHRA and CDR2 YSYEKL come from the germline V gene. CDR3 DNA sequence: TGCGCCAGCAGCCAAGATCCGGGACAGGGGACCGGGGAGCTGTTTTTT. Amino acid sequence: CASSQDPGQGTGELFF.

The chain is built from TRBV5-1 and TRBJ1-4; 8 bases align to TRBD1. The CDR3 length is 14 residues. Germline V gives CDR1 SGHRS, CDR2 YFSETQ. V lost 4 bases and J lost 8; bases outside the gene matches: 7. Here the CDR3 DNA reads TGCGCCAGCAGCCTGGGACAGGAGAGGGAAAAACTGTTTTTT. The encoded protein is CASSLGQEREKLFF. Full variable domain (outside the CDR3, taken from reference TRBV5-1 and TRBJ1-4): KAGVTQTPRYLIKTRGQQVTLSCSPISGHRSVSWYQQTPGQGLQFLFEYFSETQRNKGNFPGRFSGRQFSNSRSEMNVSTLELGDSALYLCASSLGQEREKLFFGSGTQLSVL.

This rearrangement joins TRBV11-3 to TRBJ2-7, with 7 nucleotides matching TRBD1. CDR3 size: 14 residues. After removal of 5 bases from V and 4 bases from J, the junction contained 8 bases not matched to a gene. CDR1 SGHNT and CDR2 YENEEA come from the germline V gene. The DNA of the CDR3 is TGTGCCAGCAGCCCAGGACAGGCGGTTTACGAGCAGTACTTC. This codes for CASSPGQAVYEQYF.

This clonotype has only a few counts. The chain links TRBV3-1 to TRBJ2-7; a weak D match, TRBD1 (5 bases). The CDR3 spans 15 residues. V lost 4 bases and J lost 5, with 18 bases in between. Germline V CDR1 and CDR2: LGHDT, YNNKEL (reference sequence). The DNA for the CDR3 is TGTGCCAGCAGCCGTACCAACTTCAGGGAAAACGAGCAGTACTTC. Translated, it gives CASSRTNFRENEQYF.

The gene calls are TRBV15 and TRBJ2-5; maybe TRBD2 (6 bases). Between the trimmed V and J ends, which lost 0 bases and 3 bases, there was a span of 11 bases. Germline CDR1 LNHNV, CDR2 YYDKDF (reference sequence). The CDR3 extends over 15 amino acids. CDR3 amino acids: CATSRDSGVEETQYF. The CDR3 coding sequence is TGTGCCACCAGCAGAGATTCGGGAGTGGAAGAGACCCAGTACTTC. Together with reference TRBV15 and TRBJ2-5, the CDR3 gives the full variable domain: DAMVIQNPRYQVTQFGKPVTLSCSQTLNHNVMYWYQQKSSQAPKLLFHYYDKDFNNEADTPDNFQSRRPNTSFCFLDIRSPGLGDTAMYLCATSRDSGVEETQYFGPGTRLLVL.

The chain uses TRBV24-1 and TRBJ2-3; 7 bases fit TRBD2. The germline CDR1 and CDR2 sequences are KGHDR and SFDVKD. V was clipped by 7 bases and J by 2 bases; unmatched bases: 8. The CDR3 totals 15 residues. This CDR3 reads CATSDLAEDTDTQYF. The CDR3 DNA follows: TGTGCCACCAGCGATCTAGCGGAGGACACAGATACGCAGTATTTT.

The CDR3 spells CASSGVTGDTEAFF. The CDR3 DNA reads as TGTGCCAGCAGTGGGGTGACAGGGGACACTGAAGCTTTCTTT. V gene TRBV2 combines with J gene TRBJ1-1; TRBD1 agrees at 8 bases. The CDR3 is made up of 14 amino acids. The germline gives CDR1 SNHLY, CDR2 FYNNEI. V was pared by 4 bases and J by 3 bases, with 4 bases of the junction left unmatched.